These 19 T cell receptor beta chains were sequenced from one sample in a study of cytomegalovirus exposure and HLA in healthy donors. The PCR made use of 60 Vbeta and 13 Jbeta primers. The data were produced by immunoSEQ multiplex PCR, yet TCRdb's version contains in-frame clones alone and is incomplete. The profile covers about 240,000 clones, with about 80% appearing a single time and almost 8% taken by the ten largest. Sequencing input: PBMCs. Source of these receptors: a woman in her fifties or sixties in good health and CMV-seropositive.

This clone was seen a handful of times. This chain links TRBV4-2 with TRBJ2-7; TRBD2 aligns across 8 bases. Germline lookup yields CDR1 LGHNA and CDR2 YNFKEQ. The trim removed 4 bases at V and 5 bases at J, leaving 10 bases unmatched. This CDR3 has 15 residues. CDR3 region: CASSPGVAGKNEQYF. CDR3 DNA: TGTGCCAGCAGCCCCGGGGTAGCGGGAAAGAACGAGCAGTACTTC.

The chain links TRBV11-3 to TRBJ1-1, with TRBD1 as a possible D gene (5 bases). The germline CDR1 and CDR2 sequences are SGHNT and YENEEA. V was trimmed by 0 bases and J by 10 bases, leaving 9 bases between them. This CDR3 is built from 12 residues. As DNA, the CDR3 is TGTGCCAGCAGCTTAGAGGGGGGATCAGCTTTCTTT. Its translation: CASSLEGGSAFF.

For the CDR3, the DNA is TGCGCCAGCAGCTCACCCGGCAGACAGGGGAACTATGGCTACACCTTC. It is translated as CASSSPGRQGNYGYTF. The chain recombines TRBV4-1 with TRBJ1-2; 8 bases are a match to TRBD1. CDR1 is MGHRA, CDR2 YSYEKL, per germline. This CDR3 spans 16 amino acids. J lost 2 bases, V lost 5 bases, and 10 bases had no gene match.

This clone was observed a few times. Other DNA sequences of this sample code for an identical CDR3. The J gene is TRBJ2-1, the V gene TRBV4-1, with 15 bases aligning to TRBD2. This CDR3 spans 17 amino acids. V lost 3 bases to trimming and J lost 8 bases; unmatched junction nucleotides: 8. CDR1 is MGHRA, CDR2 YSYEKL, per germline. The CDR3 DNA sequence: TGCGCCAGCAGCCAGCGAGGACTAGCGGGAGGGCCCGATGAGCAGTTCTTC. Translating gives CASSQRGLAGGPDEQFF.

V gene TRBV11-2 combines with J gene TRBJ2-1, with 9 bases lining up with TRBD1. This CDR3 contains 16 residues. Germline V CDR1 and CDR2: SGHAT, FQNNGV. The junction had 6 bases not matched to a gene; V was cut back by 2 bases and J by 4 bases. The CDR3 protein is CASSLFRDRAYNEQFF. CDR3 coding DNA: TGTGCCAGCAGCTTATTCCGGGACAGGGCTTACAATGAGCAGTTCTTC.

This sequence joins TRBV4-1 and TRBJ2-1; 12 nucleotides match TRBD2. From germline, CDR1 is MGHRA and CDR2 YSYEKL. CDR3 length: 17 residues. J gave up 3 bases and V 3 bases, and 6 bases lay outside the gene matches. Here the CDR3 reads CASSHLRLAGDYNEQFF. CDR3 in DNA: TGCGCCAGCAGCCACCTCAGACTAGCGGGAGACTACAATGAGCAGTTCTTC.

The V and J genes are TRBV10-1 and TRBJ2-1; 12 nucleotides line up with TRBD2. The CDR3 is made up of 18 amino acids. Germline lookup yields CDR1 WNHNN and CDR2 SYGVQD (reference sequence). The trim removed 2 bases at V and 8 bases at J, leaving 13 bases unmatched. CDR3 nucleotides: TGCGCCAGCAGTGAGATGACCCTGACTAGCGGGAGAAGGTATGAGCAGTTCTTC. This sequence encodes CASSEMTLTSGRRYEQFF.

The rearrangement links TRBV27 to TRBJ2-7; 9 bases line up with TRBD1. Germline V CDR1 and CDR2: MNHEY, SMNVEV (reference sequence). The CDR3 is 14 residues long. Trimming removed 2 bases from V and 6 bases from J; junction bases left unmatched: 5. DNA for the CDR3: TGTGCCAGCAGTTTAATGGGACAGGGAAGCGAGCAGTACTTC. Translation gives CASSLMGQGSEQYF.

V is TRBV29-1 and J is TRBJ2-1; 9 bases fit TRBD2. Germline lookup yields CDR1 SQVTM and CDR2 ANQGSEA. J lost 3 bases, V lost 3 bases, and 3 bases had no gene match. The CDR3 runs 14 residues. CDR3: CSVDRTSVYNEQFF. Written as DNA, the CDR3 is TGCAGCGTTGATAGGACTAGCGTCTACAATGAGCAGTTCTTC.

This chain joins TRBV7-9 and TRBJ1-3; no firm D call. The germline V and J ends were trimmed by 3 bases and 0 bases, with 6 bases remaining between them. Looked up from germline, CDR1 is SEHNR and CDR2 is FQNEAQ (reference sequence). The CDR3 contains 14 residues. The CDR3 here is CASSLRFSGNTIYF. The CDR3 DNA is TGTGCCAGCAGCTTGCGGTTCTCTGGAAACACCATATATTTT.

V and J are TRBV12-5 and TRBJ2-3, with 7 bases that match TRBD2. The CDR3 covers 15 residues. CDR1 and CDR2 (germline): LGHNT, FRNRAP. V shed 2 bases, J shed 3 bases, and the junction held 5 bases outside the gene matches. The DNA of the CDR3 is TGTGCTAGTGGTTTGCGGGGGGAGGGGACAGATACGCAGTATTTT. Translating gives CASGLRGEGTDTQYF.

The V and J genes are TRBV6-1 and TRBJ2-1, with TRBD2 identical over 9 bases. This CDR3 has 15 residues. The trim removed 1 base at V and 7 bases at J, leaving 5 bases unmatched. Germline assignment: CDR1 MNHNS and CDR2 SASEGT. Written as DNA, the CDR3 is TGTGCCAGCAGTGAAGGGCTAGCGGGACTAAATGAGCAGTTCTTC. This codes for CASSEGLAGLNEQFF.

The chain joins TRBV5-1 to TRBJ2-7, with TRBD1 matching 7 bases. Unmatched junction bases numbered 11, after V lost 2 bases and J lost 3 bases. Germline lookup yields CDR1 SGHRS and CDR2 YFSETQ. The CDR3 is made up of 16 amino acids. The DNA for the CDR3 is TGCGCCAGCAGCTTTACTTCCGGGACAGCGGTCTACGAGCAGTACTTC. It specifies CASSFTSGTAVYEQYF.

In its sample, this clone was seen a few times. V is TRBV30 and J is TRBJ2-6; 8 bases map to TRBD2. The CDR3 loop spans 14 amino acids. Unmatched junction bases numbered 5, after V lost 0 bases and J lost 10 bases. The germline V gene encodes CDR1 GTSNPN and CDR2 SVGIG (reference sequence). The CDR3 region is CAWSVRGAGNVLTF. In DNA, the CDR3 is TGTGCCTGGAGTGTGCGGGGGGCCGGTAACGTCCTGACTTTC.

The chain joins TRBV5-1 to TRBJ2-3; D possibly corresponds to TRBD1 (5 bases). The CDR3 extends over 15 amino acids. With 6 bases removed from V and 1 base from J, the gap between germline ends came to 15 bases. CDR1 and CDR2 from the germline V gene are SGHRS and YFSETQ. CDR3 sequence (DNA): TGCGCCAGCACTGGGGCTGCCCTGGGCACAGATACGCAGTATTTT. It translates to CASTGAALGTDTQYF.

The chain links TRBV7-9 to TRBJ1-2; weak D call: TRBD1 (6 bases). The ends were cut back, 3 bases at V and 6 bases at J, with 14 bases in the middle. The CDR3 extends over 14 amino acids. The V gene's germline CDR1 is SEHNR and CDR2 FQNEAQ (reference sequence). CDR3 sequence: CASSFEGTGHGYTF. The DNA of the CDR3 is TGTGCCAGCAGCTTCGAAGGTACAGGGCATGGCTACACCTTC.

The CDR3 DNA reads as TGTGCCAGCTCACCAGAGGCAGCTAAGGAAGCTTTCTTT. Its protein product is CASSPEAAKEAFF. The V call is TRBV18, the J call TRBJ1-1; D not resolved. The V end was cut by 2 bases, the J end by 8 bases, with 12 bases between. The CDR3 contains 13 residues. The germline V gene has CDR1 KGHSH and CDR2 LQKENI.

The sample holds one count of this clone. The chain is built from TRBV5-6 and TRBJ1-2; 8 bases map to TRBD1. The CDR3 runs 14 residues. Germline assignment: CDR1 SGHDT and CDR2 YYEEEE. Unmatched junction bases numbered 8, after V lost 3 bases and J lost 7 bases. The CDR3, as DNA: TGTGCCAGCAGCTCTCGGACAGGGAAATTTGGCTACACCTTC. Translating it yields CASSSRTGKFGYTF.

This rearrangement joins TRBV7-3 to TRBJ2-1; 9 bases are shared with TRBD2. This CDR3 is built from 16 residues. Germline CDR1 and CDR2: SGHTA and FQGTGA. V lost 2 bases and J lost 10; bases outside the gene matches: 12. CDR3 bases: TGTGCCAGCAGCTTAGGACGCGGGAGGGTGCTCGGGGAGCAGTTCTTC. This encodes CASSLGRGRVLGEQFF. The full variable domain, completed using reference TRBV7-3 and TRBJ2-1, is GAGVSQTPSNKVTEKGKYVELRCDPISGHTALYWYRQSLGQGPEFLIYFQGTGAADDSGLPNDRFFAVRPEGSVSTLKIQRTERGDSAVYLCASSLGRGRVLGEQFFGPGTRLTVL.